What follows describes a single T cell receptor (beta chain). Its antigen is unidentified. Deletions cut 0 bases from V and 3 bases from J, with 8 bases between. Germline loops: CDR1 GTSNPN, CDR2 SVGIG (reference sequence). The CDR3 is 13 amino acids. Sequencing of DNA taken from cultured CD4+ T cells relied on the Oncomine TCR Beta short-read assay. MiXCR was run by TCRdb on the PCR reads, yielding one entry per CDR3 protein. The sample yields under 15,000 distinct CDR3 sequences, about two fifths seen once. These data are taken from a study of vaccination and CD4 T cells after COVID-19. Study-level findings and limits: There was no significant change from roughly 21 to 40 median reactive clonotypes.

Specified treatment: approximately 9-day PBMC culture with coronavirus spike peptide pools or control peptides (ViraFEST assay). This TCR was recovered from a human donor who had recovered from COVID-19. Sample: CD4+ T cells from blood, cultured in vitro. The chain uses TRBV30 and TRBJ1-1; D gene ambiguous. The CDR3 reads CAWSVPPYTEAFF. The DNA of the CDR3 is TGTGCCTGGAGTGTACCCCCCTACACTGAAGCTTTCTTT.